Listed below are T cell receptor beta chains from one sample, sequenced in a study of T-cell reconstitution after alpha-beta-depleted transplantation in children. MiXCR, run by TCRdb on the PCR reads, gives a single entry per CDR3 protein. The data hold about 610,000 distinct CDR3 sequences, with about 10% observed a single time. Material: PBMCs from the stem cell graft donor, obtained from the stem cell graft. These TCRs come from a human donor who donated a stem cell graft to a child with acute myeloid leukemia. Each CDR3 is given with its conserved first and last residue. A D gene is named only where the DNA matches it firmly. Clone sizes are given selectively: once, few, many, or a class where the clone is expanded.

CDR3nt	CDR3aa	d_gene	len	abundance	j_gene	v_gene
TGTGCCAGCAGCCAAGACGATAGTCTAACGGGGGCTCCCTTACGACCTTCGAACACCGGGGAGCTGTTTTTT	CASSQDDSLTGAPLRPSNTGELFF	NA	24	NA	TRBJ2-2	TRBV14
TGTGCCAGCAGCCAAGGTAATAGCGACTACGAGCAGTACTTC	CASSQGNSDYEQYF	NA	14	NA	TRBJ2-7	TRBV4-2
TGTGCCAGCAGGGCGACAGGGTACGAGACCGGGGAGCTGTTTTTT	CASRATGYETGELFF	TRBD1	15	few	TRBJ2-2	TRBV5-6
TGCGCCAGCAGCTCGGAGGGGTCTGGGGCCAACGTCCTGACTTTC	CASSSEGSGANVLTF	NA	15	NA	TRBJ2-6	TRBV5-1
TGCAGTGCTAGAGAGGTGGGGACTTACGGAGATACGCAGTATTTT	CSAREVGTYGDTQYF	NA	15	many	TRBJ2-3	TRBV20-1
TGTGCCACCAGTCGGCCGGCCGGGGGGGAGCAGTTCTTC	CATSRPAGGEQFF	TRBD2	13	few	TRBJ2-1	TRBV24-1
TGCAGTGCTAGGAGAAACAGGGTGTCCCTCGCCGGGGAGCTGTTTTTT	CSARRNRVSLAGELFF	NA	16	many	TRBJ2-2	TRBV20-1
TGTGCCAGCAGCGATGGGGGACTCGGCTCTGGGGCCAACGTCCTGACTTTC	CASSDGGLGSGANVLTF	NA	17	NA	TRBJ2-6	TRBV5-6
TGCGCCAGCAGCTTGGACCAGGGTCATTCCTACGAGCAGTACTTC	CASSLDQGHSYEQYF	NA	15	many	TRBJ2-7	TRBV5-1
TGCGCCAGCAGCTCCGGACAGGGCGGCGACGAGCAGTACTTC	CASSSGQGGDEQYF	TRBD1	14	once	TRBJ2-7	TRBV5-1
TGCAGCGTATACAGGGGTTTCGAAGAGACCCAGTACTTC	CSVYRGFEETQYF	TRBD1	13	few	TRBJ2-5	TRBV29-1
TGTGCCAGCACGTCCTATCTCACAGATACGCAGTATTTT	CASTSYLTDTQYF	NA	13	NA	TRBJ2-3	TRBV7-2
TGCGCCAGCAGCCAATTCGACACACGGGGTACGGGGAGCCAAGAGACCCAGTACTTC	CASSQFDTRGTGSQETQYF	NA	19	few	TRBJ2-5	TRBV4-3
TGTGCCAGCAGCCCGAGTATGGGGTCCGGAAACACCATATATTTT	CASSPSMGSGNTIYF	NA	15	many	TRBJ1-3	TRBV3-1
TGCAGTGCTAGAGTAATGGGGTACGGTGATAGCAATCAGCCCCAGCATTTT	CSARVMGYGDSNQPQHF	NA	17	NA	TRBJ1-5	TRBV20-1
TGCGCCAGCAGCCTCCGGGACTTCCTCTCCTACGAGCAGTACTTC	CASSLRDFLSYEQYF	NA	15	NA	TRBJ2-7	TRBV5-1
TGTGCCAGCACCCCTTTTTCGTCCTACAATGAGCAGTTCTTC	CASTPFSSYNEQFF	NA	14	few	TRBJ2-1	TRBV27
TGTGCCATCAGTGGGCTTACGGAGAGCTCCTACAATGAGCAGTTCTTC	CAISGLTESSYNEQFF	NA	16	few	TRBJ2-1	TRBV10-3
TGTGCCAGCAGCGTAGCAGGGGACAGGGATTACGAGCAGTACTTC	CASSVAGDRDYEQYF	TRBD1	15	few	TRBJ2-7	TRBV9
TGTGCCATCAGTGAGGGACTAGCCAATGAAAAGTTCTTC	CAISEGLANEKFF	TRBD2	13	few	TRBJ2-1	TRBV10-3
TGTGCCAGCAGCAGGGGACCCGAAGTGGCTTTCTTT	CASSRGPEVAFF	NA	12	NA	TRBJ1-1	TRBV28
TGTGCCAGCAGCCCCGGGACTGGGGCCAACGTCCTGACTTTC	CASSPGTGANVLTF	NA	14	NA	TRBJ2-6	TRBV7-9
TGTGCCAGCAGCTTCTTGACTAGCAACTACGAGCAGTACTTC	CASSFLTSNYEQYF	TRBD2	14	many	TRBJ2-7	TRBV7-9
TGTGCCAGCAGCTTATCGGACTCTGGGGCCAACGTCCTGACTTTC	CASSLSDSGANVLTF	NA	15	many	TRBJ2-6	TRBV7-8
TGCAGTGCCCTGGCGACTAGCGGGAGTTTAAGCTCCTACAATGAGCAGTTCTTC	CSALATSGSLSSYNEQFF	TRBD2	18	many	TRBJ2-1	TRBV20-1
TGTGCCAGCCAGCGGCAAGCCGGGGAGCTGTTTTTT	CASQRQAGELFF	NA	12	NA	TRBJ2-2	TRBV6-2/TRBV6-3
TGTGCCACCAGACTACAGGGGAGTCAAGGCCAGCCCCAGCATTTT	CATRLQGSQGQPQHF	TRBD1	15	few	TRBJ1-5	TRBV15
TGCGCCAGCAGCCAAGATCCACTCGGGCAGACGAACACTGAAGCTTTCTTT	CASSQDPLGQTNTEAFF	NA	17	NA	TRBJ1-1	TRBV4-1
TGCAGTGCTGGGGGTACTAGCGGATTGAGCTCCTACGAGCAGTACTTC	CSAGGTSGLSSYEQYF	TRBD2	16	few	TRBJ2-7	TRBV20-1
TGTGCCAGCAACCCGCTAGCGGGAGGTCTCAATGAGCAGTTCTTC	CASNPLAGGLNEQFF	TRBD2	15	many	TRBJ2-1	TRBV12-3/TRBV12-4
TGCAGTGCTGCCCCCGCGACAGGGGGCTCGGGGGAGCAGTACTTC	CSAAPATGGSGEQYF	TRBD1	15	many	TRBJ2-7	TRBV20-1
TGTGCCAGCAGCCTTGCCAGCGTTTCCTACGAGCAGTACTTC	CASSLASVSYEQYF	NA	14	NA	TRBJ2-7	TRBV7-6
TGCGCCAGCAGCGATGGGGCGATCTCCTACAATGAGCAGTTCTTC	CASSDGAISYNEQFF	NA	15	NA	TRBJ2-1	TRBV5-1
TGCAGTGCTCTAAAGGGGGTCACTGAAGCTTTCTTT	CSALKGVTEAFF	NA	12	NA	TRBJ1-1	TRBV20-1
TGTGCCAGCAGCCCCCGGGCGACAGATACGCAGTATTTT	CASSPRATDTQYF	NA	13	many	TRBJ2-3	TRBV4-2
TGTGCCAGCAGCCTCCAGGGTGGACTAGCGGCCTCCTACGAGCAGTACTTC	CASSLQGGLAASYEQYF	TRBD2	17	many	TRBJ2-7	TRBV4-2
TGCAGCTCGGGGACTAGCAGTTCCAATGAGCAGTTCTTC	CSSGTSSSNEQFF	TRBD2	13	few	TRBJ2-1	TRBV29-1
TGCAGTGCTGAAGGCGGGACTTACACAGATACGCAGTATTTT	CSAEGGTYTDTQYF	NA	14	few	TRBJ2-3	TRBV20-1
TGTGCCAGCAGCCCTCGAAGGAGCCTAGCGGGAGTGGGCGAGCAGTACTTC	CASSPRRSLAGVGEQYF	TRBD2	17	NA	TRBJ2-7	TRBV4-2
TGTGCCAGCAGTTACTCGCGTCTCCGAGGGGAACCCGGGGAGCTGTTTTTT	CASSYSRLRGEPGELFF	NA	17	few	TRBJ2-2	TRBV6-5
TGTGCCAGCAGCCGAGTTAGCGGGAAGTACAATGAGCAGTTCTTC	CASSRVSGKYNEQFF	TRBD2	15	few	TRBJ2-1	TRBV7-9
TGTGCCAGCAGCTTGTCCGAGACAGGGGGTTCTGGCTACACCTTC	CASSLSETGGSGYTF	TRBD1	15	NA	TRBJ1-2	TRBV7-9
TGCAGTGCTACGGGACAGGGGGCGAAAGATTCGAGGGGCTACACCTTC	CSATGQGAKDSRGYTF	TRBD1	16	few	TRBJ1-2	TRBV20-1
TGCAGCGCGGACTTCCACAATGAGCAGTTCTTC	CSADFHNEQFF	NA	11	NA	TRBJ2-1	TRBV29-1
TGTGCCAGCAGCCCCCCGGGTAGCGGTGTCCTCACAGATACGCAGTATTTT	CASSPPGSGVLTDTQYF	NA	17	few	TRBJ2-3	TRBV7-9
TGTGCCATCCGGCGGGAGGTGACCTACAATGAGCAGTTCTTC	CAIRREVTYNEQFF	TRBD2	14	NA	TRBJ2-1	TRBV10-3
TGTGCCAGCAGTTACCTGACTAACTACGAGCAGTACTTC	CASSYLTNYEQYF	NA	13	many	TRBJ2-7	TRBV6-2/TRBV6-3